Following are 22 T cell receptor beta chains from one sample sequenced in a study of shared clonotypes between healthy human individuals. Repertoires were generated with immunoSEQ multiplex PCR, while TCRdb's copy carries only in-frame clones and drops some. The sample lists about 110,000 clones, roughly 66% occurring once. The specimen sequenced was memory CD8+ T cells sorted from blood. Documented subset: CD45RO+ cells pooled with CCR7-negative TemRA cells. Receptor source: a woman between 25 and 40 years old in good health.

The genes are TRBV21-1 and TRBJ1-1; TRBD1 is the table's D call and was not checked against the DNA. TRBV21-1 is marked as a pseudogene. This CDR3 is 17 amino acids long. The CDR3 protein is CASSKARQGAVNTEAFF. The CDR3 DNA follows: TGTGCCAGCAGCAAAGCAAGACAGGGGGCGGTGAACACTGAAGCTTTCTTT.

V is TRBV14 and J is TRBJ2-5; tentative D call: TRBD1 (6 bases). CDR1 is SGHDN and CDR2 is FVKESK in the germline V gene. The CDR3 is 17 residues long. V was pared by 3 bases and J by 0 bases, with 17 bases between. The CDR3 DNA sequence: TGTGCCAGCAGCCACCAGGACAGCAGACGGTACCAAGAGACCCAGTACTTC. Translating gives CASSHQDSRRYQETQYF.

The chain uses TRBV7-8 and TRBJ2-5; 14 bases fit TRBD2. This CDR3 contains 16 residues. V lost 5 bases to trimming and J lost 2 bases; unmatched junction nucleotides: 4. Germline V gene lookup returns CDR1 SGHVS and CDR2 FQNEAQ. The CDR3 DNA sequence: TGTGCCAGCAGCCAAGGGACTAGCGGGAGACAAGAGACCCAGTACTTC. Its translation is CASSQGTSGRQETQYF.

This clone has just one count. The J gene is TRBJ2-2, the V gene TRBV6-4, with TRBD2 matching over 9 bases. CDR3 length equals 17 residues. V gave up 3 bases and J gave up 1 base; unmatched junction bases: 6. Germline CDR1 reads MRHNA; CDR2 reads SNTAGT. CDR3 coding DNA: TGTGCCAGCAGTGAGGTAGCGGGAGCGGGGAACACCGGGGAGCTGTTTTTT. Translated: CASSEVAGAGNTGELFF.

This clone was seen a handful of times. The DNA for the CDR3 is TGTGCCAGCAGTGGACTAGCGTCCGGCGAGCAGTTCTTC. Translating gives CASSGLASGEQFF. The chain uses TRBV2 and TRBJ2-1; TRBD2 aligns across 8 bases. V dropped 4 bases and J dropped 10; count of bases not matched to a gene: 6. This CDR3 comprises 13 residues. Germline V lookup: CDR1 SNHLY, CDR2 FYNNEI.

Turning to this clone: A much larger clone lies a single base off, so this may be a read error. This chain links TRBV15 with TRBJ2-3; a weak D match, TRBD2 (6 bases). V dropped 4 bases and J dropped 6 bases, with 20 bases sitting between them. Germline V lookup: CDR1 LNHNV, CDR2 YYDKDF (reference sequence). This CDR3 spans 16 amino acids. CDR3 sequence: CATSKEPGQGGDTQYF. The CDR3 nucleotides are TGTGCCACCAGCAAAGAACCGGGCCAGGGAGGCGATACGCAGTATTTT.

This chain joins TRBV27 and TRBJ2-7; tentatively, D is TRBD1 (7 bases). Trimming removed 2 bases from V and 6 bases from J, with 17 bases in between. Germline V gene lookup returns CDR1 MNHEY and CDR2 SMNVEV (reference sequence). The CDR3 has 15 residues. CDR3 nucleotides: TGTGCCAGCAGTTTAGCGTACAGGGGAGGTCGCGAGCAGTACTTC. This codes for CASSLAYRGGREQYF.

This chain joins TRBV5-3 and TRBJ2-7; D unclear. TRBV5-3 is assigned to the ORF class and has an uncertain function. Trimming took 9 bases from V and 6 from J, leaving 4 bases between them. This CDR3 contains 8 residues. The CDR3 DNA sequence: TGTGCCATTATCGAGCAGTACTTC. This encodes CAIIEQYF.

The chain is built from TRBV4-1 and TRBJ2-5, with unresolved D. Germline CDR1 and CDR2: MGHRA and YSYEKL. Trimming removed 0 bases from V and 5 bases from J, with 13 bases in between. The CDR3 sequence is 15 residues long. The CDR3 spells CASSQDRGHGETQYF. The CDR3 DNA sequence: TGCGCCAGCAGCCAAGATCGAGGCCATGGGGAGACCCAGTACTTC.

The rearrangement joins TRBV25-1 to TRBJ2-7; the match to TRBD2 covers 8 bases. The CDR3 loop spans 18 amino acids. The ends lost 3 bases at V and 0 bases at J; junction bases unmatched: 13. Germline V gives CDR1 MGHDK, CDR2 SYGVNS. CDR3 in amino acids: CASSDKMRTSLNSYEQYF. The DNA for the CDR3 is TGTGCCAGCAGTGACAAGATGAGGACTAGCTTAAACTCCTACGAGCAGTACTTC.

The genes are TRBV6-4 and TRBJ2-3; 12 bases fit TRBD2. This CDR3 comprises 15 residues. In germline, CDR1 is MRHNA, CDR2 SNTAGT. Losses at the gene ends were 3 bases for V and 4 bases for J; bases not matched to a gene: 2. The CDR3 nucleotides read TGTGCCAGCAGTGAGAGACTAGCGGGAGCAGATACGCAGTATTTT. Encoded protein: CASSERLAGADTQYF.

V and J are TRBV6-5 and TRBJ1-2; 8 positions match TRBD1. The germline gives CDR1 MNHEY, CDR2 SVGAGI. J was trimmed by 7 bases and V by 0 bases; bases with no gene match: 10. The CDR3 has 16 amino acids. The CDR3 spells CASSYSGDRPLRGYTF. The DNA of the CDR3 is TGTGCCAGCAGTTACTCCGGGGACAGGCCACTTCGTGGCTACACCTTC.

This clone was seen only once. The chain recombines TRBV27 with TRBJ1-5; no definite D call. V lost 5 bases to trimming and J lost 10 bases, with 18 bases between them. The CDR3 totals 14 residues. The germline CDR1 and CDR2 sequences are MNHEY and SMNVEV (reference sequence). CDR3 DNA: TGTGCCAGCAGTCCTGGGCCCCTACTGTCTCCCCAGCATTTT. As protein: CASSPGPLLSPQHF.

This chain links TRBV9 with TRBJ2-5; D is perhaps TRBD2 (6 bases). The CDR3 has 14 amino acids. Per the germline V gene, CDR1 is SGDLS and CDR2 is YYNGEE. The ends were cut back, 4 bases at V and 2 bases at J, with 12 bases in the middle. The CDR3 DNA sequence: TGTGCCAGCAGCTTCGCCGGGACTCAAGAGACCCAGTACTTC. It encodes CASSFAGTQETQYF.

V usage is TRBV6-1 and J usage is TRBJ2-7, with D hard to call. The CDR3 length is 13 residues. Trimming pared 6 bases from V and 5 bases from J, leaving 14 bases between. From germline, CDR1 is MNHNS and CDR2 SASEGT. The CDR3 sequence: CASSPMDIHEQYF. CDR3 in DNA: TGTGCCAGCAGCCCGATGGATATCCACGAGCAGTACTTC.

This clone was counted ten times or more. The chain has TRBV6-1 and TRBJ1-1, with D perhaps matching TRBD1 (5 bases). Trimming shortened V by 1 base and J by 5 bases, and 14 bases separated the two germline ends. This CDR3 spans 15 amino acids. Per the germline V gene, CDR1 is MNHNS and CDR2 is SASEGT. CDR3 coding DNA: TGTGCCAGCAGTGAAGTTGGGGGGTCGGGGACTGAAGCTTTCTTT. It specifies CASSEVGGSGTEAFF.

CDR3 in DNA: TGTGCCAGCAGTTTACGGCTCATTCTCACAGATACGCAGTATTTT. This translates into CASSLRLILTDTQYF. The chain recombines TRBV28 with TRBJ2-3; D is unclear. Germline values: CDR1 MDHEN, CDR2 SYDVKM. The CDR3 runs 15 residues. V lost 2 bases, J lost 2 bases, and 11 bases lay in between.

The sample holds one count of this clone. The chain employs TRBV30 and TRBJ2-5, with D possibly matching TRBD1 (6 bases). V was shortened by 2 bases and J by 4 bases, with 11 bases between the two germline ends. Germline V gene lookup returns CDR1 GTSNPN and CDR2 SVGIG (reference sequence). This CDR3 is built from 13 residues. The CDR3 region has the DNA TGTGCCTGGAGTTCTAGCAGGGGAGAGACCCAGTACTTC. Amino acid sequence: CAWSSSRGETQYF.

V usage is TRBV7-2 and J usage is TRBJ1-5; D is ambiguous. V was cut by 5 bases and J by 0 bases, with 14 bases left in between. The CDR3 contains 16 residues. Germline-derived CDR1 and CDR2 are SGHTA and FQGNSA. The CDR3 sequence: CASSPSAVASNQPQHF. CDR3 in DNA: TGTGCCAGCAGCCCCTCAGCAGTAGCTAGCAATCAGCCCCAGCATTTT.

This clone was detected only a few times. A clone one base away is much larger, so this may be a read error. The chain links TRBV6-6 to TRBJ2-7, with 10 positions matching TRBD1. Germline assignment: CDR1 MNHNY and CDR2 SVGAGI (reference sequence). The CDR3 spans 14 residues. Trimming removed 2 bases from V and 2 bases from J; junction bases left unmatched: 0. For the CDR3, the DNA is TGTGCCAGCAGTTACGGGACAGGGGCCTACGAGCAGTACTTC. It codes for CASSYGTGAYEQYF.

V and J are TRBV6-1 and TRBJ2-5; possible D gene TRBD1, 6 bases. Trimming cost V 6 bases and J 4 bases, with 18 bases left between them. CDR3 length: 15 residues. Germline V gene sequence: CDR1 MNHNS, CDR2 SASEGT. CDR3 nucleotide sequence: TGTGCCAGCAGAATAACAGGGTTAAGGGGAGAGACCCAGTACTTC. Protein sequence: CASRITGLRGETQYF.

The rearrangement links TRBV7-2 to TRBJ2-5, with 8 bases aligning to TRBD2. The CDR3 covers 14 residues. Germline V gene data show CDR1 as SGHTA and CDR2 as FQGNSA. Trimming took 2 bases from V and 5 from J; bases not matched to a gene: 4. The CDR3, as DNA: TGTGCCAGCAGCTTAAGCGGGAGAGGGGAGACCCAGTACTTC. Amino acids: CASSLSGRGETQYF.